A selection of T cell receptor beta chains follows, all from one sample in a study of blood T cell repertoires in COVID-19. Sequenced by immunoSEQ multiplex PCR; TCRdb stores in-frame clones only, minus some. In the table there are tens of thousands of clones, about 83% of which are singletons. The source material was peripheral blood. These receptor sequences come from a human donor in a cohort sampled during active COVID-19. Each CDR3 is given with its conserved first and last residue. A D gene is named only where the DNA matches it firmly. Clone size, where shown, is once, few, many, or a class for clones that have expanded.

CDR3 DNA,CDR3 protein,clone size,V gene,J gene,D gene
TGCGCCAGCAGCGTCCGGGGGATCAATGAGCAGTTCTTC,CASSVRGINEQFF,-,TRBV4-3,TRBJ2-1,-
TGTGCCAGCAGCCCGCACTTACTAGGGAGCTCCTACAATGAGCAGTTCTTC,CASSPHLLGSSYNEQFF,-,TRBV7-2,TRBJ2-1,-
TGTGCCAGCAGCTTAGGGGAGGTGGCGGGGTTACACGGCTACACCTTC,CASSLGEVAGLHGYTF,-,TRBV7-9,TRBJ1-2,-
TGTGCCTGGAGTAGGGCAGGGCTTTACTATGGCTACACCTTC,CAWSRAGLYYGYTF,-,TRBV30,TRBJ1-2,-
TGTGCCAGCAATAGCGGGGCCCTGGGAGAGCAGTACTTC,CASNSGALGEQYF,-,TRBV28,TRBJ2-7,TRBD2
TGTGCCAGCAGCTCTTCTAGCGGTCCTCGATGGAATGAGCAGTTCTTC,CASSSSSGPRWNEQFF,-,TRBV7-8,TRBJ2-1,TRBD2
TGTGCCAGCACTGATCTAGCGGGAGTGGGGGAGCAGTACTTC,CASTDLAGVGEQYF,-,TRBV28,TRBJ2-7,TRBD2
TGTGCCTGGAAGCCCCGCGGGACAGGGCTTTATGGCTACACCTTC,CAWKPRGTGLYGYTF,once,TRBV30,TRBJ1-2,TRBD1
TGTGCCAGCAGCCCCGTAGGGGGCCCGACCCAGTACTTC,CASSPVGGPTQYF,-,TRBV9,TRBJ2-5,TRBD1
TGTGCCAGTAGGCCGGGACAGGGATCCTACGAGCAGTACTTC,CASRPGQGSYEQYF,-,TRBV19,TRBJ2-7,TRBD1
TGCGCCAGCAGCCAAGATCGGGCAGGGGGCTACTATGGCTACACCTTC,CASSQDRAGGYYGYTF,few,TRBV4-3,TRBJ1-2,TRBD1
TGTGCCTGGAGTCGGGAGTTGGGGGAGACCCAGTACTTC,CAWSRELGETQYF,-,TRBV30,TRBJ2-5,-
TGTGCCAGTGAGGGCAGACCTGGAAACACCATATATTTT,CASEGRPGNTIYF,few,TRBV19,TRBJ1-3,-
TGTGCCAGCAGCCTCCAGACAGATTATGGCTACACCTTC,CASSLQTDYGYTF,few,TRBV7-9,TRBJ1-2,-
TGCGCCAGCAGTGAGGGACTAGCACCGAGCTCCTACGAGCAGTACTTC,CASSEGLAPSSYEQYF,-,TRBV10-1,TRBJ2-7,TRBD2
TGTGCCAGCAGCTCATCGACTAGCTGGGAGACCCAGTACTTC,CASSSSTSWETQYF,-,TRBV7-2,TRBJ2-5,TRBD2
TGTGCCAGCAGTTCTAGCGGAAATGAGCAGTTCTTC,CASSSSGNEQFF,-,TRBV6-5,TRBJ2-1,TRBD2
TGTGCCAGCAGTCCTTTTAATTGGGGTGGGACTAGCGGGGCCGACAACCCAGAGACCCAGTACTTC,CASSPFNWGGTSGADNPETQYF,few,TRBV28,TRBJ2-5,TRBD2
TGCGCCAGCAGCCGGGACAGACAAGAGACCCAGTACTTC,CASSRDRQETQYF,-,TRBV5-1,TRBJ2-5,TRBD1
TGTGCCAGCAGCTTACTAGCGGGAGAGGGGTTCTTC,CASSLLAGEGFF,-,TRBV7-2,TRBJ2-1,TRBD2
TGTGCCACCCGGACAGGGGGTCGTGCCCTCCACTTT,CATRTGGRALHF,once,TRBV6-5,TRBJ1-6,TRBD1
TGTGCCAGCAGCGACGGACAGGGTCCCTACGAGCAGTACTTC,CASSDGQGPYEQYF,once,TRBV7-2,TRBJ2-7,TRBD1
TGTGCCAGCAGCTTAGGCGTTAATTCACCCCTCCACTTT,CASSLGVNSPLHF,-,TRBV7-8,TRBJ1-6,-
TGTGCCAGCAGCCGAGCCGGGCTAGCGGGATCTGACAATGAGCAGTTCTTC,CASSRAGLAGSDNEQFF,-,TRBV7-6,TRBJ2-1,TRBD2
TGTGCCAGCAGTTTATCACCCCCCCGACAGGGAAAAATCGCAACTAATGAAAAACTGTTTTTT,CASSLSPPRQGKIATNEKLFF,-,TRBV27,TRBJ1-4,TRBD1
TGCAGCGCAAAGCACTACAGGGTAGATGAGCAGTTCTTC,CSAKHYRVDEQFF,many,TRBV29-1,TRBJ2-1,-
TGTGCCAGCAGTTCACCTAGACAGGGCTCCTACGAGCAGTACTTC,CASSSPRQGSYEQYF,-,TRBV28,TRBJ2-7,TRBD1
TGCAGCGCGGGACTAGTAGGGGAGACCCAGTACTTC,CSAGLVGETQYF,once,TRBV29-1,TRBJ2-5,TRBD2
TGTGCCAGCAGCTTTAGTAGCGGGCAGGGGGCGCCTGGCTACACCTTC,CASSFSSGQGAPGYTF,-,TRBV11-2,TRBJ1-2,TRBD1
TGTGCCAGCAGCTCAGGCTCCTACGAGCAGTACTTC,CASSSGSYEQYF,-,TRBV9,TRBJ2-7,-
TGCAGCGTTGGGACTAACACTGAAGCTTTCTTT,CSVGTNTEAFF,-,TRBV29-1,TRBJ1-1,-
TGTGCCAGTAGTGCGAACAGGGGGCTGACCGGGGAGCTGTTTTTT,CASSANRGLTGELFF,few,TRBV19,TRBJ2-2,TRBD1
TGTGCCAGCAGCGGGGGGACGCCAACGCATGAGCAGTTCTTC,CASSGGTPTHEQFF,-,TRBV14,TRBJ2-1,-
TGTGCCCTCAGGGAAAAGTCATCAGATACGCAGTATTTT,CALREKSSDTQYF,-,TRBV12-3/TRBV12-4,TRBJ2-3,-
TGCGCCAGCAGCTTGGCCGGGACTAGCTTAGGAAATGAGCAGTTCTTC,CASSLAGTSLGNEQFF,once,TRBV5-1,TRBJ2-1,TRBD2
TGTGCCAGTAGTATAGGCGGCACAGATACGCAGTATTTT,CASSIGGTDTQYF,once,TRBV19,TRBJ2-3,-
TGTGCCAGCAGCTTGTCGGGGGCGCAGTATTTT,CASSLSGAQYF,-,TRBV5-4,TRBJ2-3,-
TGTGCCAGCAGTCCCACACCCAGCAATCAGCCCCAGCATTTT,CASSPTPSNQPQHF,-,TRBV3-1/TRBV3-2,TRBJ1-5,-
TGTGCCAGCAGCTTGTTTGGGCAGGGGAACGAAAAACTGTTTTTT,CASSLFGQGNEKLFF,-,TRBV5-8,TRBJ1-4,-
TGTGCCAGCAGCTTAGCACTAGCGGGAGTTTTGGAGACCCAGTACTTC,CASSLALAGVLETQYF,-,TRBV11-3,TRBJ2-5,TRBD2
TGTGCCAGCAGCCCACACCCCGGGACTAGAGAATCCTACAATGAGCAGTTCTTC,CASSPHPGTRESYNEQFF,few,TRBV4-2,TRBJ2-1,TRBD2
TGTGCCAGCACCTCCAGGGTCACAGATACGCAGTATTTT,CASTSRVTDTQYF,-,TRBV27,TRBJ2-3,-
TGTGCCAGCAGTTACTCGAACACAGGGCTGGCAGATACGCAGTATTTT,CASSYSNTGLADTQYF,-,TRBV6-5,TRBJ2-3,-
TGTGCCAGCAGCCAAGGCGGGACAGGGGTAAGTCAGCCCCAGCATTTT,CASSQGGTGVSQPQHF,once,TRBV3-1/TRBV3-2,TRBJ1-5,TRBD1
TGTGCCAGCAGTAGTGGACAGGGCTTGGCTTTCTTT,CASSSGQGLAFF,-,TRBV25-1,TRBJ1-1,TRBD1
TGCGCCAGCAGCCCAAGGGGGGGCTTAACGATCGAGCAGTACTTC,CASSPRGGLTIEQYF,-,TRBV5-1,TRBJ2-7,-
TGTGCCACCTCTGGGTCAGGGGGCGATCAGCCCCAGCATTTT,CATSGSGGDQPQHF,-,TRBV24-1,TRBJ1-5,TRBD1
TGCGCCAGCAGCCCCACTCCCGAATATCAGCCCCAGCATTTT,CASSPTPEYQPQHF,-,TRBV5-1,TRBJ1-5,-
TGTGCCAGCACCGCCGGGACAACAAGCTCCTACGAGCAGTACTTC,CASTAGTTSSYEQYF,few,TRBV7-9,TRBJ2-7,-
TGTGCCAGTAGGGGCCCGGGACAGGCTGTTTTTTTT,CASRGPGQAVFF,-,TRBV19,TRBJ2-3,TRBD1
TGTGCCAGCAGTGAAGACACGTACAATGAGCAGTTCTTC,CASSEDTYNEQFF,few,TRBV5-6,TRBJ2-1,-